The next 10 T cell receptor beta chains were all read from a single sample in a study of blood T cells in healthy people across ages. Alongside a J-beta primer mix, a sample-barcoded 5' primer served in a second PCR lasting roughly 6 to 11 cycles. TCRdb used MiXCR to reprocess the 5' RACE reads, holding one entry per CDR3 protein. The sample includes 550,000 to 800,000 distinct CDR3 sequences, about 34% of them seen just once. Sequencing input: blood. The receptor set was obtained from a woman of 80 years or more in good health.

This clonotype has a handful of counts. The junction departs from germline at one end; a sequencing error may be responsible. The chain is built from TRBV12-3 or TRBV12-4 and TRBJ2-3, with a weak D call TRBD2 (5 bases). This CDR3 is 13 amino acids long. The CDR3: CATKRGNTDMQYF. DNA for the CDR3: TGTGCCACTAAGAGAGGGAACACAGATATGCAGTATTTT.

Worth noting for this clonotype: A much bigger clone sits one base away, suggesting this may be a read error. The chain combines TRBV7-8 with TRBJ2-1; D is ambiguous. Germline V gene data show CDR1 as SGHVS and CDR2 as FQNEAQ. This CDR3 is 14 amino acids long. Trimming pared 7 bases from V and 3 bases from J, leaving 13 bases between. CDR3 sequence: CASIGLGSYNEQFF. CDR3 bases: TGTGCCAGCATAGGTCTAGGCAGCTACAATGAGCAGTTCTTC.

There are many counts of this clonotype. The chain has TRBV7-9 and TRBJ1-4; 10 bases match TRBD1. V gave up 5 bases and J gave up 7 bases; unmatched junction bases: 7. This CDR3 is 15 amino acids long. Germline assignment: CDR1 SEHNR and CDR2 FQNEAQ (reference sequence). This CDR3 reads CASSASGTGVEKLFF. The CDR3 coding sequence is TGTGCCAGCAGCGCCTCCGGGACAGGGGTTGAAAAACTGTTTTTT.

Only a few counts were recorded for this clonotype. The CDR3 is CASSFSPIGQGASEKLFF. The CDR3 DNA sequence: TGTGCCAGCAGTTTTTCCCCTATTGGACAGGGGGCCAGTGAAAAACTGTTTTTT. The rearrangement uses TRBV27 and TRBJ1-4, with 11 bases aligning to TRBD1. CDR3 length: 18 amino acids. CDR1 is MNHEY, CDR2 SMNVEV, per germline (reference sequence). V dropped 3 bases and J dropped 7; count of bases not matched to a gene: 13.

In this sample, this clonotype turned up many times. V gene TRBV7-3 combines with J gene TRBJ1-6; D is possibly TRBD1 (6 bases). The CDR3 is 13 residues long. CDR1 SGHTA and CDR2 FQGTGA come from the germline V gene. V lost 8 bases and J lost 10, with 15 bases in between. CDR3 nucleotides: TGTGCCAGCTCGTCAGGGGTGCGGTCACCCCTCCACTTT. Translating gives CASSSGVRSPLHF.

The gene calls are TRBV3-1 and TRBJ2-7, with a tentative D call TRBD1 (6 bases). With the DNA end fitting TRBJ2-4 better, the J assignment may be wrong. The germline CDR1 and CDR2 sequences are LGHDT and YNNKEL (reference sequence). The length of the CDR3 is 14 residues. The CDR3 spells CASSQVTGRNIQYF. CDR3 DNA sequence: TGTGCCAGCAGCCAAGTAACAGGGAGAAACATTCAGTACTTC.

This clonotype was picked up many times. V gene TRBV12-3 or TRBV12-4 combines with J gene TRBJ1-1; no reliable D call. The CDR3 has 14 residues. Trimming shortened V by 3 bases and J by 0 bases, and 8 bases separated the two germline ends. For the CDR3, the DNA is TGTGCCAGCAGTTTCCGACACCTGAACACTGAAGCTTTCTTT. The encoded protein is CASSFRHLNTEAFF.

A few counts support this clonotype. The rearrangement links TRBV7-2 to TRBJ2-3; 11 bases line up with TRBD2. From germline, CDR1 is SGHTA and CDR2 FQGNSA. This CDR3 has 18 residues. J gave up 2 bases and V 2 bases, and 9 bases lay outside the gene matches. The CDR3 region is CASSLNVRLAGYTDTQYF. CDR3 sequence (DNA): TGTGCCAGCAGCTTAAATGTTAGACTAGCGGGGTACACAGATACGCAGTATTTT. Full variable domain (remainder filled in from reference TRBV7-2 and TRBJ2-3): GAGVSQSPSNKVTEKGKDVELRCDPISGHTALYWYRQSLGQGLEFLIYFQGNSAPDKSGLPSDRFSAERTGGSVSTLTIQRTQQEDSAVYLCASSLNVRLAGYTDTQYFGPGTRLTVL.

This clonotype was picked up a small number of times. The CDR3 sequence: CASSLIGGSTNTGELFF. CDR3 nucleotides: TGTGCCAGCAGCCTGATCGGGGGCTCCACGAACACCGGGGAGCTGTTTTTT. J is TRBJ2-2 and V is TRBV7-9; D tentatively fits TRBD1 or TRBD2 (6 bases each). The germline V gene encodes CDR1 SEHNR and CDR2 FQNEAQ (reference sequence). Between the trimmed V and J ends, which lost 5 bases and 0 bases, there was a span of 16 bases. CDR3 length equals 17 residues.

The rearrangement links TRBV28 to TRBJ2-7, with D unclear. Germline V lookup: CDR1 MDHEN, CDR2 SYDVKM. Trimming left V 9 bases short and J 2 bases short, with 14 bases between. The CDR3 length is 13 residues. The CDR3 protein is CASLVWNPYEQYF. The CDR3 DNA is TGTGCCAGTTTAGTATGGAATCCCTACGAGCAGTACTTC.